A selection of T cell receptor beta chains follows, all from one sample in a study of blood T cell repertoires in COVID-19. Using immunoSEQ multiplex PCR, the repertoire was profiled, and TCRdb retains in-frame clones only, with some absent. Of 80,000 to 90,000 clones in the sample, about 83% were seen once. The sample was peripheral blood. These receptors all come from a man in his sixties with acute or convalescent COVID-19. Both conserved end residues are part of each CDR3. Fields, in order: D gene, V gene, clone size, J gene, CDR3 protein, CDR3 DNA. A D gene is named only where the DNA matches it firmly. Clone size, where shown, is once, few, many, or a class for clones that have expanded.

.	TRBV10-3	.	TRBJ2-1	CAISETQMNEQFF	TGTGCCATCAGTGAGACACAGATGAATGAGCAGTTCTTC
TRBD1	TRBV7-9	.	TRBJ1-1	CASSLARQGAFF	TGTGCCAGCAGCTTAGCAAGACAGGGGGCTTTCTTT
TRBD1	TRBV6-5	.	TRBJ1-4	CASRPGTGVNEKLFF	TGTGCCAGCAGGCCAGGGACAGGAGTTAATGAAAAACTGTTTTTT
TRBD1	TRBV5-1	.	TRBJ1-1	CASTGGPDTEAFF	TGCGCCAGCACAGGGGGCCCCGACACTGAAGCTTTCTTT
TRBD1	TRBV7-9	.	TRBJ2-7	CASRGQGYEQYF	TGTGCCAGCAGGGGACAGGGGTACGAGCAGTACTTC
.	TRBV30	.	TRBJ2-3	CAWSSASTDTQYF	TGTGCCTGGAGTAGCGCCAGCACAGATACGCAGTATTTT
.	TRBV10-2	.	TRBJ2-1	CASSGEGDKRSYNEQFF	TGCGCCAGCAGTGGTGAGGGGGACAAGAGGTCCTACAATGAGCAGTTCTTC
.	TRBV6-5	.	TRBJ1-1	CASKEELGTEAFF	TGTGCCAGCAAGGAGGAGTTGGGCACTGAAGCTTTCTTT
TRBD1	TRBV27	.	TRBJ2-5	CASSPMTGGTETQYF	TGTGCCAGCAGCCCCATGACAGGGGGGACTGAGACCCAGTACTTC
.	TRBV9	few	TRBJ1-6	CASSRDPSSYNSPLHF	TGTGCCAGCAGCAGAGACCCTAGCTCCTATAATTCACCCCTCCACTTT
.	TRBV4-3	.	TRBJ1-1	CASSRDTLNTEAFF	TGCGCCAGCAGCCGGGACACATTGAACACTGAAGCTTTCTTT
TRBD1	TRBV14	.	TRBJ1-1	CASSARQGARNTEAFF	TGTGCCAGCAGCGCCAGACAGGGGGCGCGGAACACTGAAGCTTTCTTT
.	TRBV21-1	.	TRBJ1-2	CASSLICLIGGGGYTF	TGTGCCAGCAGCTTGATTTGCCTCATAGGGGGGGGAGGCTACACCTTC
TRBD1	TRBV7-6	once	TRBJ2-1	CASSFPPGQGAYNEQFF	TGTGCCAGCAGCTTTCCCCCGGGACAGGGGGCCTACAATGAGCAGTTCTTC
TRBD2	TRBV5-1	.	TRBJ2-7	CASSLSTSGGNQQYF	TGCGCCAGCAGCTTATCGACTAGCGGGGGGAACCAGCAGTACTTC
.	TRBV18	few	TRBJ2-1	CASSPPRIGTPVYNEQFF	TGTGCCAGCTCACCACCGCGAATTGGGACACCCGTTTACAATGAGCAGTTCTTC
.	TRBV4-2	.	TRBJ1-1	CASSREGRFGDTEAFF	TGTGCCAGCAGCCGGGAGGGCAGGTTTGGGGACACTGAAGCTTTCTTT
.	TRBV12-3/TRBV12-4	.	TRBJ1-4	CASKSGGEKLFF	TGTGCCAGCAAGTCTGGGGGGGAAAAACTGTTTTTT
TRBD1	TRBV27	.	TRBJ1-4	CASRSQGALEWSNEKLFF	TGTGCCAGCAGGTCACAGGGGGCGCTTGAGTGGTCTAATGAAAAACTGTTTTTT
TRBD1	TRBV4-1	once	TRBJ1-5	CASSPTGAPNQPQHF	TGCGCCAGCAGCCCGACAGGGGCCCCCAATCAGCCCCAGCATTTT
.	TRBV6-5	once	TRBJ1-6	CASSYGRPGDSPLHF	TGTGCCAGCAGTTACGGGCGGCCCGGGGATTCACCCCTCCACTTT
.	TRBV19	once	TRBJ2-7	CASSTSGRDYEQYF	TGTGCCAGTAGTACCTCAGGGCGGGACTACGAGCAGTACTTC
.	TRBV3-1/TRBV3-2	.	TRBJ1-2	CASSQPTTGGNYGYTF	TGTGCCAGCAGCCAACCAACTACGGGGGGGAACTATGGCTACACCTTC
TRBD1	TRBV18	.	TRBJ1-1	CASSPSWTGGNTEAFF	TGTGCCAGCTCACCATCTTGGACAGGGGGGAACACTGAAGCTTTCTTT
TRBD2	TRBV19	.	TRBJ2-2	CASSTSGGHTGELFF	TGTGCCAGTAGTACAAGCGGGGGTCACACCGGGGAGCTGTTTTTT
.	TRBV7-3	once	TRBJ2-2	CASSLTTGSTGELFF	TGTGCCAGCAGCTTAACTACAGGGAGCACCGGGGAGCTGTTTTTT
.	TRBV5-6	once	TRBJ1-4	CASSLERRGGEKLFF	TGTGCCAGCAGCTTGGAGCGGCGAGGGGGTGAAAAACTGTTTTTT
.	TRBV30	.	TRBJ1-2	CAWSVMGSDGYTF	TGTGCCTGGAGTGTTATGGGTAGCGATGGCTACACCTTC
.	TRBV13	.	TRBJ1-2	CASSLEGDNYGYTF	TGTGCCAGCAGCTTAGAAGGGGATAACTATGGCTACACCTTC
.	TRBV10-3	.	TRBJ2-5	CAISENRETQYF	TGTGCCATCAGTGAAAACAGAGAGACCCAGTACTTC
.	TRBV3-1/TRBV3-2	.	TRBJ1-4	CASSRLPGDEKLFF	TGTGCCAGCAGTCGTTTGCCGGGGGATGAAAAACTGTTTTTT
.	TRBV27	few	TRBJ2-1	CASSLYGTGWNEQFF	TGTGCCAGCAGTCTTTACGGCACAGGGTGGAATGAGCAGTTCTTC
TRBD1	TRBV7-9	.	TRBJ2-7	CASSSDRNEQYF	TGTGCCAGCAGCTCGGACAGGAACGAGCAGTACTTC
.	TRBV29-1	.	TRBJ2-7	CSVEDLNEQYF	TGCAGCGTTGAAGATCTAAACGAGCAGTACTTC
.	TRBV19	once	TRBJ1-2	CASSLRQANYGYTF	TGTGCCAGTAGTTTACGACAGGCTAACTATGGCTACACCTTC
.	TRBV4-1	.	TRBJ2-7	CASSNTGTGGEQYF	TGCGCCAGCAGCAATACAGGGACGGGCGGCGAGCAGTACTTC
TRBD1	TRBV5-5	.	TRBJ1-1	CASSDGTGRDAFF	TGTGCCAGCAGCGATGGGACAGGCAGGGATGCTTTCTTT
.	TRBV10-3	.	TRBJ1-6	CAISEEDITPPLHF	TGTGCCATCAGTGAGGAGGACATAACGCCACCCCTCCACTTT
TRBD2	TRBV5-1	once	TRBJ2-1	CASRPPGTSGSNEQFF	TGCGCCAGCAGACCCCCCGGGACTAGCGGGAGTAATGAGCAGTTCTTC
.	TRBV30	.	TRBJ1-2	CAWSSGGGYTF	TGTGCCTGGTCGAGCGGGGGGGGCTACACCTTC
TRBD1	TRBV5-1	once	TRBJ2-2	CASSIWDSGVTGELFF	TGCGCCAGCAGCATCTGGGACAGTGGGGTCACCGGGGAGCTGTTTTTT
.	TRBV4-1	.	TRBJ1-2	CASSQPTATAGYTF	TGCGCCAGCAGCCAACCCACGGCGACAGCGGGCTACACCTTC